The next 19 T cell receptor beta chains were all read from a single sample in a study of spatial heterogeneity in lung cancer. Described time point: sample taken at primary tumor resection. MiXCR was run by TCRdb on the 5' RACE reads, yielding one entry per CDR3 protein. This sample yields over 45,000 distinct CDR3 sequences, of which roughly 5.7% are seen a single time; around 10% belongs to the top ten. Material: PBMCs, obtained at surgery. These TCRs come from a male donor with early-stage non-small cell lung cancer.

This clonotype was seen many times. The CDR3 is CASRAGGSDTQYF. The CDR3 DNA follows: TGTGCCAGCAGAGCGGGAGGATCAGATACGCAGTATTTT. V is TRBV11-3 and J is TRBJ2-3; TRBD2 matches 9 bases. This CDR3 is 13 amino acids long. With V trimmed by 6 bases and J by 4 bases, 2 bases remained unmatched. Germline loops: CDR1 SGHNT, CDR2 YENEEA.

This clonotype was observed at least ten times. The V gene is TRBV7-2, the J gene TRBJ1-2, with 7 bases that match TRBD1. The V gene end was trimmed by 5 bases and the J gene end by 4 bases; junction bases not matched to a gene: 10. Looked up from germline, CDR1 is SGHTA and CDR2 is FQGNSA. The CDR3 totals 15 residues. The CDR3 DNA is TGTGCCAGCAGCCAGGGGCAAGGGACAGTCTATGGCTACACCTTC. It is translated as CASSQGQGTVYGYTF.

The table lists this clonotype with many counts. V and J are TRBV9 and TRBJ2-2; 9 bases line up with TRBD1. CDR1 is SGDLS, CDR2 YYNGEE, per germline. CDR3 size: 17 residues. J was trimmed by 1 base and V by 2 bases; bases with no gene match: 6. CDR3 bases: TGTGCCAGCAGCGTTCCACGACAGGGGGTGAACACCGGGGAGCTGTTTTTT. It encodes CASSVPRQGVNTGELFF.

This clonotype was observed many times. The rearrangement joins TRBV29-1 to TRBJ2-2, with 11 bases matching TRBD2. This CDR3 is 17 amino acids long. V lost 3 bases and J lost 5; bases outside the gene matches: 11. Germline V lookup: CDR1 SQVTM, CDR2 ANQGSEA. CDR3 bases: TGCAGCGTTGAGGGGCTAGCGGGAGGCCGAGGGACCGGGGAGCTGTTTTTT. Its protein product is CSVEGLAGGRGTGELFF.

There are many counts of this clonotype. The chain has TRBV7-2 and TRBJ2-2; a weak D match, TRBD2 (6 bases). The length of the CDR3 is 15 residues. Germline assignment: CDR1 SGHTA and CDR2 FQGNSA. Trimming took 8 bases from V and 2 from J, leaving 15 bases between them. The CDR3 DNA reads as TGTGCCAGCCGGCCGGGAACTAGCAACACCGGGGAGCTGTTTTTT. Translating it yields CASRPGTSNTGELFF.

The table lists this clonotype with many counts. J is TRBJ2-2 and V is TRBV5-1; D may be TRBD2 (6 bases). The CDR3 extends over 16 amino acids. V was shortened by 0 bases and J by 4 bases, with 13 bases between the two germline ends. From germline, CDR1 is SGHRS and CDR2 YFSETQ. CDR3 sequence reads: CASSLAVGSPTGELFF. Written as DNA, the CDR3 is TGCGCCAGCAGCTTGGCCGTCGGGAGCCCCACCGGGGAGCTGTTTTTT.

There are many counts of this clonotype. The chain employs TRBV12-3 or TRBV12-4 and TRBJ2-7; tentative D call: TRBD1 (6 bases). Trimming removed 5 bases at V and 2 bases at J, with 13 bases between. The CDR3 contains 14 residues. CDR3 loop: CASSPEQGPYEQYF. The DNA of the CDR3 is TGTGCCAGCAGTCCGGAACAGGGACCCTACGAGCAGTACTTC.

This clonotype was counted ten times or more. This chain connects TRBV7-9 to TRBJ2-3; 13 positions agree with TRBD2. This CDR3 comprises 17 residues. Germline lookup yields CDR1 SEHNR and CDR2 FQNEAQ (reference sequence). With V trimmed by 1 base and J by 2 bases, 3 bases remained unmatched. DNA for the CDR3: TGTGCCAGCAGCTTAGGACTAGCGGGAGGCTACACAGATACGCAGTATTTT. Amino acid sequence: CASSLGLAGGYTDTQYF.

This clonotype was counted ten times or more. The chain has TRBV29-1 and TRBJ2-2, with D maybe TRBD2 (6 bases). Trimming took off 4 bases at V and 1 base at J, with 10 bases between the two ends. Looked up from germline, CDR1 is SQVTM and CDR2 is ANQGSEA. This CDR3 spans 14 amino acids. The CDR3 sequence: CSVGVAENTGELFF. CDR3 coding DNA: TGCAGCGTTGGGGTAGCGGAGAACACCGGGGAGCTGTTTTTT.

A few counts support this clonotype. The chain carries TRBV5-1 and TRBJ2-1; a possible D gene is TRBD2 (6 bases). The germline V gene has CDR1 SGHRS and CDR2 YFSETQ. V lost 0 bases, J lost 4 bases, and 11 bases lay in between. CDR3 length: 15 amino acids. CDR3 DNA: TGCGCCAGCAGCTTGGGGCCGGGGGTGTACAATGAGCAGTTCTTC. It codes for CASSLGPGVYNEQFF.

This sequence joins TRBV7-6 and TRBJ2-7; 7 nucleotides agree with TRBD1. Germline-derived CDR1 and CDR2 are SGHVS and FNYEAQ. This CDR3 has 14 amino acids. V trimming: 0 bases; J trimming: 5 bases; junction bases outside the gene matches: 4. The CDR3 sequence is CASSLAQGIDEQYF. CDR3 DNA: TGTGCCAGCAGCTTAGCACAGGGGATAGACGAGCAGTACTTC.

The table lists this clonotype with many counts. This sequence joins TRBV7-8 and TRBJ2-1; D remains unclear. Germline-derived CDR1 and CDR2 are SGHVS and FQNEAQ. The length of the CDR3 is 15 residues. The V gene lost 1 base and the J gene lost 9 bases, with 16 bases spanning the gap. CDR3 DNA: TGTGCCAGCAGCTTAGGGCTAGACGTTCCGGGTGAGCAGTTCTTC. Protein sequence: CASSLGLDVPGEQFF.

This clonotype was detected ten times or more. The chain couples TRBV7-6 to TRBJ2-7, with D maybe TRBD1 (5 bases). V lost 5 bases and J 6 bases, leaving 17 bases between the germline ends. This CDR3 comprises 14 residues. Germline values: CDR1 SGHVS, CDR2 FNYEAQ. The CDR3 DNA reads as TGTGCCAGCAGCCAAGGGGCAGGGTCCCGCGAGCAGTACTTC. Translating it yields CASSQGAGSREQYF.

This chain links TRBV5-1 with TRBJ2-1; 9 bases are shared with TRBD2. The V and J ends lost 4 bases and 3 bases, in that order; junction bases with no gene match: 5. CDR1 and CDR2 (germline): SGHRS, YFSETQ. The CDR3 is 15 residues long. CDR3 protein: CASSKASGNYNEQFF. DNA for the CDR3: TGCGCCAGCAGCAAAGCTAGCGGGAACTACAATGAGCAGTTCTTC.

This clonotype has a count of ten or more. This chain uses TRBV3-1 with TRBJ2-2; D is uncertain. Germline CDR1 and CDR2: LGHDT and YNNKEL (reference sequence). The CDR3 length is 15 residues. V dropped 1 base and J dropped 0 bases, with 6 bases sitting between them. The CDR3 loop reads CASSQVTANTGELFF. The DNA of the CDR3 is TGTGCCAGCAGCCAAGTCACGGCGAACACCGGGGAGCTGTTTTTT.

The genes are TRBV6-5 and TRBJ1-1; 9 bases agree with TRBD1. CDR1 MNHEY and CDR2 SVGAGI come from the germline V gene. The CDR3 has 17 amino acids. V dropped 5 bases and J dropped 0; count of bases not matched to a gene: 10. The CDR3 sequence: CASSTGQGRWVNTEAFF. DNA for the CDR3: TGTGCCAGCAGTACAGGACAGGGGCGGTGGGTGAACACTGAAGCTTTCTTT.

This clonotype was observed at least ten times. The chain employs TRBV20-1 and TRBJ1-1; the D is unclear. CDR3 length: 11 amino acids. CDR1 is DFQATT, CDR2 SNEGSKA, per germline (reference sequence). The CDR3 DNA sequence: TGCAGGGCCTCCAGGAACACTGAAGCTTTCTTT. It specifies CRASRNTEAFF.

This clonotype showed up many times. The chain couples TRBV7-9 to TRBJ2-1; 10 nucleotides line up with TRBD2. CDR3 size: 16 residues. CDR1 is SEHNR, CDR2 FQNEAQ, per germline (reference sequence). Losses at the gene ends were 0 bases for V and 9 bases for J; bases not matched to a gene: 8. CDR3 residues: CASSLALLAGVSEQFF. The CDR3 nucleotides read TGTGCCAGCAGCTTAGCTCTTCTAGCGGGAGTTAGTGAGCAGTTCTTC.

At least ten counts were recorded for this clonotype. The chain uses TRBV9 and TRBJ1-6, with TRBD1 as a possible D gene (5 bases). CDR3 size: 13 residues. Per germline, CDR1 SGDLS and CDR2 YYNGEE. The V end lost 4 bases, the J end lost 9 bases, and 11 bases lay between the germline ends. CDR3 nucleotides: TGTGCCAGCAGCAAGGGGTTAGTTTCACCCCTCCACTTT. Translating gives CASSKGLVSPLHF.